Following are 5 T cell receptor beta chains from one sample sequenced in a study of blood T cells in healthy people across ages. A J-beta primer mix and a sample-barcoded 5' primer were used in a second PCR of roughly 6 to 11 cycles. TCRdb re-derived calls from the 5' RACE reads in MiXCR, one entry per CDR3 protein. Here the sample spans about 780,000 distinct CDR3 sequences, around 50% being singletons. Sequencing was performed on blood. Receptors were obtained from a man older than 75 in good health.

This clonotype was counted only a few times. The chain is built from TRBV20-1 and TRBJ2-5, with 8 positions matching TRBD1. Trimming took 6 bases from V and 5 from J; bases not matched to a gene: 11. The CDR3 is 14 residues long. The germline CDR1 and CDR2 sequences are DFQATT and SNEGSKA (reference sequence). The CDR3 sequence is CSAHQGQGSETQYF. The CDR3 DNA reads TGCAGTGCGCATCAAGGACAGGGAAGCGAGACCCAGTACTTC.

This clonotype was recorded a few times. V gene TRBV7-3 combines with J gene TRBJ2-5; D is possibly TRBD2 (5 bases). In germline, CDR1 is SGHTA, CDR2 FQGTGA. Between the trimmed V and J ends, which lost 2 bases and 1 base, there was a span of 11 bases. This CDR3 is built from 15 residues. The CDR3 here is CASSLGLGAQETQYF. CDR3 sequence (DNA): TGTGCCAGCAGCTTAGGTTTGGGAGCCCAAGAGACCCAGTACTTC.

The gene calls are TRBV2 and TRBJ2-4; no clear D. Between the trimmed V and J ends, which lost 3 bases and 13 bases, there was a span of 7 bases. Germline values: CDR1 SNHLY, CDR2 FYNNEI. This CDR3 region has 10 residues. The CDR3 reads CASSELVQYF. For the CDR3, the DNA is TGTGCCAGCAGTGAGTTGGTGCAGTACTTC.

V usage is TRBV12-3 or TRBV12-4 and J usage is TRBJ2-7, with D uncertain. The ends were cut back, 0 bases at V and 3 bases at J, with 9 bases in the middle. This CDR3 contains 14 residues. As DNA, the CDR3 is TGTGCCAGCAGTTTAGCTGCCATCCACTACGAGCAGTACTTC. Protein: CASSLAAIHYEQYF.

The V call is TRBV6-1, the J call TRBJ2-7, with TRBD2 as a possible D gene (5 bases). Germline CDR1 reads MNHNS; CDR2 reads SASEGT. Trimming took off 6 bases at V and 2 bases at J, with 14 bases between the two ends. The CDR3 consists of 14 residues. The CDR3 DNA reads as TGTGCCAGCAGATTAGCGCCTACCCCCTACGAGCAGTACTTC. Residues: CASRLAPTPYEQYF.